A single sample is the source of the 9 T cell receptor beta chains below, sequenced in a study of OX40 agonist ivuxolimab in advanced cancers. This table comes from immunoSEQ multiplex PCR, and its TCRdb copy is limited to in-frame clones, with some not included. Here the sample spans 13,000 or so clones, around 80% being singletons. Sequenced here: CD4+ or CD8+ T cells sorted from blood, sampled in a trial of the OX40 agonist ivuxolimab. The receptors stem from an adult with an advanced solid tumor such as melanoma, head and neck, liver or kidney cancer.

The CDR3 loop reads CASSIDSTSNQPQHF. The DNA of the CDR3 is TGTGCCAGTAGTATAGATTCGACTAGCAATCAGCCCCAGCATTTT. The rearrangement joins TRBV19 to TRBJ1-5; D unclear. V dropped 0 bases and J dropped 0 bases, with 6 bases sitting between them. CDR1 and CDR2 from the germline V gene are LNHDA and SQIVND (reference sequence). This CDR3 has 15 residues.

This chain links TRBV30 with TRBJ2-3; the D gene is possibly TRBD2 (6 bases). Trimming cost V 2 bases and J 3 bases, with 12 bases left between them. Per germline, CDR1 GTSNPN and CDR2 SVGIG (reference sequence). The CDR3 extends over 14 amino acids. The CDR3 DNA is TGTGCCTGGAGTTCCGGGACTGGTACAGATACGCAGTATTTT. It specifies CAWSSGTGTDTQYF.

V and J are TRBV2 and TRBJ2-3; 7 bases agree with TRBD2. The CDR3 length is 15 residues. With V trimmed by 3 bases and J by 6 bases, 9 bases remained unmatched. Per the germline V gene, CDR1 is SNHLY and CDR2 is FYNNEI. CDR3 in DNA: TGTGCCAGCAGTGAGGCTAGCGGCGACCAGGATACGCAGTATTTT. Its protein is CASSEASGDQDTQYF.

This sequence joins TRBV7-9 and TRBJ2-7; maybe TRBD2 (7 bases). This CDR3 spans 17 amino acids. The V end lost 0 bases, the J end lost 0 bases, and 15 bases lay between the germline ends. Germline V gene sequence: CDR1 SEHNR, CDR2 FQNEAQ (reference sequence). CDR3 nucleotides: TGTGCCAGCAGCTTAGCACAGGGAGGGGGGTTCTCCTACGAGCAGTACTTC. It codes for CASSLAQGGGFSYEQYF.

V is TRBV7-3 and J is TRBJ2-2, with unresolved D. Looked up from germline, CDR1 is SGHTA and CDR2 is FQGTGA. The V end was cut by 3 bases, the J end by 2 bases, with 7 bases between. The CDR3 is 14 residues long. The CDR3 sequence: CASSLNVNTGELFF. CDR3 DNA: TGTGCCAGCAGCTTGAACGTTAACACCGGGGAGCTGTTTTTT.

The chain uses TRBV7-9 and TRBJ2-1; 13 nucleotides agree with TRBD2. The V and J ends lost 2 bases and 5 bases, in that order; junction bases with no gene match: 9. The CDR3 totals 18 residues. Germline assignment: CDR1 SEHNR and CDR2 FQNEAQ (reference sequence). The CDR3 nucleotides are TGTGCCAGCAGCTTAAGGGCCGGACTAGCGGGGGAGGACAATGAGCAGTTCTTC. Protein sequence: CASSLRAGLAGEDNEQFF.

This clone is large (0.1 to 1%) in the sample. This sequence joins TRBV7-9 and TRBJ2-5; D unclear. CDR3 length: 14 residues. The germline V and J ends were trimmed by 0 bases and 10 bases, with 15 bases remaining between them. The germline V gene encodes CDR1 SEHNR and CDR2 FQNEAQ (reference sequence). The CDR3 loop reads CASSLALGIEDQYF. The CDR3 coding sequence is TGTGCCAGCAGCTTAGCGTTAGGTATTGAGGACCAGTACTTC.

This chain uses TRBV5-6 with TRBJ2-3; 14 nucleotides align to TRBD2. CDR3 length equals 17 residues. Germline CDR1 is SGHDT and CDR2 is YYEEEE. J gave up 2 bases and V 3 bases, and 5 bases lay outside the gene matches. This chain's CDR3 is CASSYGLAGGFTDTQYF. CDR3 coding DNA: TGTGCCAGCAGCTACGGACTAGCGGGGGGTTTCACAGATACGCAGTATTTT.

This chain connects TRBV5-4 to TRBJ2-5, with unresolved D. This CDR3 has 14 amino acids. CDR1 and CDR2 (germline): SGHNT, YYREEE (reference sequence). V was clipped by 1 base and J by 0 bases, with 7 bases between them. The CDR3 region is CASSLPRDQETQYF. The CDR3 DNA reads TGTGCCAGCAGCTTGCCACGGGACCAAGAGACCCAGTACTTC.